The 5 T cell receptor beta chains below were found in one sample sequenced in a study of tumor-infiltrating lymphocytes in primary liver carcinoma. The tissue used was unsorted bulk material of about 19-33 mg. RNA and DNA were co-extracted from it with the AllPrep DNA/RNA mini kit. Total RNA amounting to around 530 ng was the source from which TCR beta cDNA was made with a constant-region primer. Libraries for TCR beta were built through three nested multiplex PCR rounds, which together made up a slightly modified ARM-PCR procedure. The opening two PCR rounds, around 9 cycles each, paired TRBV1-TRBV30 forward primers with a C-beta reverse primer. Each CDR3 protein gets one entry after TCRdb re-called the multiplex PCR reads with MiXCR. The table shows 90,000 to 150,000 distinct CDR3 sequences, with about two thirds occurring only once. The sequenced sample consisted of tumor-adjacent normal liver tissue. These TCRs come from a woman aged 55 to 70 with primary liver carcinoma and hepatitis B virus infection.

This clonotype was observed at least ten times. The DNA of the CDR3 is TGTGCCAGCCGGACAGGGTCTAATTCACCCCTCCACTTT. It translates to CASRTGSNSPLHF. J is TRBJ1-6 and V is TRBV12-3 or TRBV12-4; the match to TRBD1 covers 8 bases. J gave up 6 bases and V 8 bases, and 3 bases lay outside the gene matches. CDR3 length: 13 amino acids.

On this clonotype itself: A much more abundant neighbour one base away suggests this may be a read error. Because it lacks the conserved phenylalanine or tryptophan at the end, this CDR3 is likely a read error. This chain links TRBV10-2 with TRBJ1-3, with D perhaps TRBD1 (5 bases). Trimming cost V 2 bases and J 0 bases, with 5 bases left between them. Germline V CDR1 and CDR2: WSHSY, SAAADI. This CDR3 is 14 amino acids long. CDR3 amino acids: CASSEDSSGNTIYL. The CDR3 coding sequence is TGCGCCAGCAGTGAGGACAGCTCTGGAAACACCATATATCTT.

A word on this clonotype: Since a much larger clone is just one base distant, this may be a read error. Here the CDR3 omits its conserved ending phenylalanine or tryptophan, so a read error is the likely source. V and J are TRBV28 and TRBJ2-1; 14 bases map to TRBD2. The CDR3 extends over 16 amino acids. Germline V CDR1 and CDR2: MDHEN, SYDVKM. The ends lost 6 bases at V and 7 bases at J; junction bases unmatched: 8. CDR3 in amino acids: CASRRAGTSGRNEQFL. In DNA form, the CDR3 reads TGTGCCAGCAGACGCGCCGGGACTAGCGGGAGAAATGAGCAGTTCCTC.

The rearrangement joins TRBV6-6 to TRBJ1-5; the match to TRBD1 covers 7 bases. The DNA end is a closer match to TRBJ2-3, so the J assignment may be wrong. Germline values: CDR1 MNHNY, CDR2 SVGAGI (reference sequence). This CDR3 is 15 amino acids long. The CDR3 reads CASSYLQGSNQPQYF. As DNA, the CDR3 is TGTGCCAGCAGTTATTTACAGGGGAGCAATCAGCCCCAGTATTTT.

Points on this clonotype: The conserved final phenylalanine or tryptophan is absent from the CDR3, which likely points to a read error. CDR3 protein: CASMKRLAGVTDTQYS. The CDR3 DNA is TGTGCCAGCATGAAGAGACTAGCGGGGGTCACAGATACGCAGTATTCT. This sequence joins TRBV12-3 or TRBV12-4 and TRBJ2-3; TRBD2 matches at 12 bases. CDR3 size: 16 residues. The junction had 7 bases not matched to a gene; V was cut back by 7 bases and J by 2 bases.